Below are 3 T cell receptor beta chains sequenced from a single sample in a study of cytomegalovirus exposure and HLA in healthy donors. Libraries were prepared by immunoSEQ multiplex PCR; TCRdb keeps only in-frame clonotypes and omits some of them. The top ten clones hold 1.3% of a sample with 80,000 to 95,000 clones, about 95% of them seen once. The specimen sequenced was PBMCs. These receptors all stem from a woman in her late teens or twenties in good health and CMV-seronegative.

The chain is built from TRBV7-9 and TRBJ2-4, with TRBD1 matching over 7 bases. From germline, CDR1 is SEHNR and CDR2 FQNEAQ (reference sequence). Trimming removed 0 bases from V and 7 bases from J; junction bases left unmatched: 9. The CDR3 sequence is 16 residues long. CDR3 bases: TGTGCCAGCAGCTTAGCGGACAGGACCTTGGGGAACATTCAGTACTTC. As protein: CASSLADRTLGNIQYF.

The chain has TRBV19 and TRBJ1-1, with TRBD1 matching 7 bases. The CDR3 is made up of 13 amino acids. J was trimmed by 2 bases and V by 6 bases; bases with no gene match: 3. CDR1 is LNHDA and CDR2 is SQIVND in the germline V gene (reference sequence). The CDR3 coding sequence is TGTGCCAGTAGGGACAGGATAAACACTGAAGCTTTCTTT. Protein sequence: CASRDRINTEAFF.

The chain has TRBV14 and TRBJ2-2, with TRBD2 matching over 8 bases. This CDR3 region has 15 residues. Trimming took 6 bases from V and 6 from J; bases not matched to a gene: 9. In germline, CDR1 is SGHDN, CDR2 FVKESK. The CDR3 DNA reads as TGTGCCAGCAGTGGGACTAGGGGCCTCTCCGGGGAGCTGTTTTTT. It codes for CASSGTRGLSGELFF.